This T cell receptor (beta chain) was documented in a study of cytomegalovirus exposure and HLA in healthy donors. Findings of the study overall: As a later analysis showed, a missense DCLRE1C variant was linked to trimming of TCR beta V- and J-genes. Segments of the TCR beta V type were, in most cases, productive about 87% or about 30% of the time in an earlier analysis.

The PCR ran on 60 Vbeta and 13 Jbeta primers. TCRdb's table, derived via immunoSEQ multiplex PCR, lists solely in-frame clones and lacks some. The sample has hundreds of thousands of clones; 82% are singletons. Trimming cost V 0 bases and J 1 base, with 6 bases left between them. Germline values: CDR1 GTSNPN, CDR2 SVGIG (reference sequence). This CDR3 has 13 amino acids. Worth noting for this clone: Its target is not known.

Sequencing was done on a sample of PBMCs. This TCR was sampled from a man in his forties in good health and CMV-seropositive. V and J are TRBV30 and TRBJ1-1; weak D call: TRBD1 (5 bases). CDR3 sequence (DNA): TGTGCCTGGAGTGTACAGGCGAACACTGAAGCTTTCTTT. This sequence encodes CAWSVQANTEAFF.